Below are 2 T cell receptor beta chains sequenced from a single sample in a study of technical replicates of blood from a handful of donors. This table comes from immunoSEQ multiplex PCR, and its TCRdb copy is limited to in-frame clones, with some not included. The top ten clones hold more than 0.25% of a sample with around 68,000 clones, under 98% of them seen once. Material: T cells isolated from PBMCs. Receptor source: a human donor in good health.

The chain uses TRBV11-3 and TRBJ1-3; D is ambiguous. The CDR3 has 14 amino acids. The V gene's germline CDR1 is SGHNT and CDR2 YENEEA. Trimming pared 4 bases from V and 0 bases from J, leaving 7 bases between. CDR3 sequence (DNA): TGTGCCAGCAGCTCACAGCTCTCTGGAAACACCATATATTTT. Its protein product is CASSSQLSGNTIYF.

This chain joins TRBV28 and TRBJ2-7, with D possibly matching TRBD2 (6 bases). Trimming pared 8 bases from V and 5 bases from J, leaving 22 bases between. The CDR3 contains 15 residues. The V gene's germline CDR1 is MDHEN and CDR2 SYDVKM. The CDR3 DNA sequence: TGTGCCAGCGATCCGGGAGCCGGCTCGTCCCACGAGCAGTACTTC. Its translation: CASDPGAGSSHEQYF.